The clone carrying this T cell receptor beta chain was seen ten or more times. This record belongs to a study of human T cells and chemical hapten exposure. Study at large: Yields of TCR per sample differed, chiefly owing to small differences in pooled library volume.

TCRdb reprocessed the RACE reads via MiXCR and lists one record per CDR3 protein. Seen here are under 65,000 distinct CDR3 sequences, less than 9.5% observed once, and the top ten hold around 4.3%. Regarding time point: patch test 1, 2 weeks after DPC sensitization. Treatment here: therapeutic diphenylcyclopropenone sensitization with weekly scalp DPC. The germline V gene encodes CDR1 MNHEY and CDR2 SVGEGT. V gave up 5 bases and J gave up 4 bases, with 8 bases separating them. The CDR3 runs 13 residues. Sequencing used whole blood, obtained in connection with sensitization to the hapten diphenylcyclopropenone (DPC). The TCR was taken from a woman aged 45-65 years with alopecia areata. Some clones in this sample may be carry-over from other donors' samples. The V call is TRBV6-2 or TRBV6-3, the J call TRBJ2-2; D uncertain. The CDR3 sequence: CASSPPLTGELFF. The CDR3 nucleotides are TGTGCCAGCAGTCCCCCCCTCACCGGGGAGCTGTTTTTT.